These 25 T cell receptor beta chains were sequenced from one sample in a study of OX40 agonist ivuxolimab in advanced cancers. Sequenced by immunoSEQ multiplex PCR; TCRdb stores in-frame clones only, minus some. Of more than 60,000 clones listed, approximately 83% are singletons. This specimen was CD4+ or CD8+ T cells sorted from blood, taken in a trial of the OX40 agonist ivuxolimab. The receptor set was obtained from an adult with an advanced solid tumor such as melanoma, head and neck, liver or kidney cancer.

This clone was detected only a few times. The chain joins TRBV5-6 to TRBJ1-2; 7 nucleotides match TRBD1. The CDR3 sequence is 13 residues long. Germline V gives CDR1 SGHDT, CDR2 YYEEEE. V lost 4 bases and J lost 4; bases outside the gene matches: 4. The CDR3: CASSPDRAYGYTF. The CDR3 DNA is TGTGCCAGCAGCCCCGACAGGGCCTATGGCTACACCTTC.

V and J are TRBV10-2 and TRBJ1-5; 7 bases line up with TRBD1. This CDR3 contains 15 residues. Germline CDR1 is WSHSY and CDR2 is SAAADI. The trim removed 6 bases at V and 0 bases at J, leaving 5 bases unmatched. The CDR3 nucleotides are TGCGCCAGCAGGAATGGACAGGATAGCAATCAGCCCCAGCATTTT. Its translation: CASRNGQDSNQPQHF.

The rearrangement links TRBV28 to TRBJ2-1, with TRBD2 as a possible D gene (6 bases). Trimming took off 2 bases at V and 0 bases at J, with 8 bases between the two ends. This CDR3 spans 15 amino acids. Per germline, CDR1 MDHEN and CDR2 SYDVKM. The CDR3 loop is CASSLGGSSYNEQFF. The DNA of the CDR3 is TGTGCCAGCAGTTTAGGAGGGAGCTCCTACAATGAGCAGTTCTTC.

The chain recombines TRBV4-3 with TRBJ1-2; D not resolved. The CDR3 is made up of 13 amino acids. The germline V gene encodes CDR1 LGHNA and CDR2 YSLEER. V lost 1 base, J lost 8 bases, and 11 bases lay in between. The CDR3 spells CASSQGPQMGYTF. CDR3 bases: TGCGCCAGCAGCCAAGGACCGCAGATGGGCTACACCTTC.

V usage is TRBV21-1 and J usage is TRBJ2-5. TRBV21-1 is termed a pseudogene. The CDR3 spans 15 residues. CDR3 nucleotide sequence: TGTGCCAGCAGCAAAACGACGGGACGGGAAGAGACCCAGTACTTC. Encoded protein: CASSKTTGREETQYF.

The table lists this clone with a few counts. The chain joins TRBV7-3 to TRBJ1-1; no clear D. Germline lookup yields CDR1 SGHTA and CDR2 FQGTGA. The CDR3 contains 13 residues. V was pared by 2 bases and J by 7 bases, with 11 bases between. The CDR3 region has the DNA TGTGCCAGCAGCTTAGGTACGCGGAGTGAAGCTTTCTTT. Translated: CASSLGTRSEAFF.

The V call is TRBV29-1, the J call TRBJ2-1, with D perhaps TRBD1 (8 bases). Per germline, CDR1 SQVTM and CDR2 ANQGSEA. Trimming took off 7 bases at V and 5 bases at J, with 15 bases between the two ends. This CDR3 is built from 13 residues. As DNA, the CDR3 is TGCAGCGGCGGGGGACAGGCCGACAATGAGCAGTTCTTC. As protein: CSGGGQADNEQFF.

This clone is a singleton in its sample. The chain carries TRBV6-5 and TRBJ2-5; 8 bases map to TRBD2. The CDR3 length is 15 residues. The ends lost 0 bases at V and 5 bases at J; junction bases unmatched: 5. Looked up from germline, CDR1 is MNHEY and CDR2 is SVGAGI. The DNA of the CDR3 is TGTGCCAGCAGTTACTCCGGGGGGGAGGCCGAGACCCAGTACTTC. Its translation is CASSYSGGEAETQYF.

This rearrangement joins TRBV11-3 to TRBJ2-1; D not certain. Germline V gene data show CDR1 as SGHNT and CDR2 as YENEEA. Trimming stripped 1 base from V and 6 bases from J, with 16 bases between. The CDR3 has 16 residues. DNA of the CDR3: TGTGCCAGCAGCTTAGGTGTCCACGTAGGGCCCAATGAGCAGTTCTTC. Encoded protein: CASSLGVHVGPNEQFF.

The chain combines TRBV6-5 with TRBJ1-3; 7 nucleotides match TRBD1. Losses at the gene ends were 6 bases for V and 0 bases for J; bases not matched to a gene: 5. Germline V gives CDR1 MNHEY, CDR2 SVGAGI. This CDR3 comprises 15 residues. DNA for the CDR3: TGTGCCAGCAGATCCGGGACAGTCTCTGGAAACACCATATATTTT. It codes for CASRSGTVSGNTIYF.

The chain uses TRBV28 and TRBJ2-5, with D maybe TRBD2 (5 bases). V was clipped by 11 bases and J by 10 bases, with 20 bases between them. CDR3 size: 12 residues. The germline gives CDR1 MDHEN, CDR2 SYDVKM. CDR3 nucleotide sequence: TGTGCCGGTGCCGGGAAGCATGAGGGCCAGTACTTC. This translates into CAGAGKHEGQYF.

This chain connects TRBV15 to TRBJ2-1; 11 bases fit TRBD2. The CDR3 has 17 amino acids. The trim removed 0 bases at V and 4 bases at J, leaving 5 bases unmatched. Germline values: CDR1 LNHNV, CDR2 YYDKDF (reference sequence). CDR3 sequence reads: CATSRDPTSGTYNEQFF. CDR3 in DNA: TGTGCCACCAGCAGAGACCCGACTAGCGGGACTTACAATGAGCAGTTCTTC. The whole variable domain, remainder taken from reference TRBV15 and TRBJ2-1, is DAMVIQNPRYQVTQFGKPVTLSCSQTLNHNVMYWYQQKSSQAPKLLFHYYDKDFNNEADTPDNFQSRRPNTSFCFLDIRSPGLGDTAMYLCATSRDPTSGTYNEQFFGPGTRLTVL.

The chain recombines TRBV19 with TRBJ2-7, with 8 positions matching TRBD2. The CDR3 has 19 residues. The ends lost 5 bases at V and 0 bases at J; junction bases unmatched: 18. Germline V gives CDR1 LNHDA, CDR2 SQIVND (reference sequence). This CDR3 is CASSAVGIAGNPSSYEQYF. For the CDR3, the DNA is TGTGCCAGTAGTGCTGTTGGGATAGCGGGGAATCCGAGCTCCTACGAGCAGTACTTC.

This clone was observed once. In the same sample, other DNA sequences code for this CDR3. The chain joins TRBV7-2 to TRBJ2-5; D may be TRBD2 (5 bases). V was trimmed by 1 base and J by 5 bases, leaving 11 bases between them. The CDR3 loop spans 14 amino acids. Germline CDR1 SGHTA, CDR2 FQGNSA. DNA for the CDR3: TGTGCCAGCAGCTTAGGAGGGTCGAGGGAGACCCAGTACTTC. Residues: CASSLGGSRETQYF.

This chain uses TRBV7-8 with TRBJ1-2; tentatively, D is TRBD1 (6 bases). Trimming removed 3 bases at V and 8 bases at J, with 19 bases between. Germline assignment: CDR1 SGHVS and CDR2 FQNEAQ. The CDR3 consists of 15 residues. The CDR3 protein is CASSFLPTGLSGYTF. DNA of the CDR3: TGTGCCAGCAGCTTCCTACCTACAGGGTTAAGCGGCTACACCTTC.

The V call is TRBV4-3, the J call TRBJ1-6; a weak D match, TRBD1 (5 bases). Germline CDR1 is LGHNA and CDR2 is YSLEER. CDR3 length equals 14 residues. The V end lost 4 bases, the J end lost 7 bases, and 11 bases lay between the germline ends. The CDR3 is CASSRTLGNSPLHF. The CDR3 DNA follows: TGCGCCAGCAGCCGGACATTAGGGAATTCACCCCTCCACTTT.

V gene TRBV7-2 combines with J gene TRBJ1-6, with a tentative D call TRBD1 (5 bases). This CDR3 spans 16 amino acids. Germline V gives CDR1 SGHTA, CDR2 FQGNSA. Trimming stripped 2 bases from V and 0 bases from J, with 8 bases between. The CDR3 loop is CASSLRGFSYNSPLHF. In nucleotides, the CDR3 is TGTGCCAGCAGCTTAAGGGGTTTCTCCTATAATTCACCCCTCCACTTT.

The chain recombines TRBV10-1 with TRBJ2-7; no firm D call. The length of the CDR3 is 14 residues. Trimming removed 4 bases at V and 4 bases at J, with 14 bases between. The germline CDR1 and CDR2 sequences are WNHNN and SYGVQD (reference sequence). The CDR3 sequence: CASSGTPSGYEQYF. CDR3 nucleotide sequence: TGCGCCAGCAGTGGAACTCCATCCGGTTACGAGCAGTACTTC.

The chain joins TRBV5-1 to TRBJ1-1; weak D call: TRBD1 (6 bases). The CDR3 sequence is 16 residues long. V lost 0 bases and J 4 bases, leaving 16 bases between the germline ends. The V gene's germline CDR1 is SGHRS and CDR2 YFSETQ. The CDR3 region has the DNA TGCGCCAGCAGCTTGGTAGGAGGAGGGGGGAGCACTGAAGCTTTCTTT. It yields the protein CASSLVGGGGSTEAFF. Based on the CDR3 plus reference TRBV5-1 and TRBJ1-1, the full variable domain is KAGVTQTPRYLIKTRGQQVTLSCSPISGHRSVSWYQQTPGQGLQFLFEYFSETQRNKGNFPGRFSGRQFSNSRSEMNVSTLELGDSALYLCASSLVGGGGSTEAFFGQGTRLTVV.

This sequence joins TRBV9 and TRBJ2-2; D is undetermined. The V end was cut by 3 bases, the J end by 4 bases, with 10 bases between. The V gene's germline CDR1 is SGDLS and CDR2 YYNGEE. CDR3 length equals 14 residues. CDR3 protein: CASSATVSTGELFF. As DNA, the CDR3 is TGTGCCAGCAGCGCCACGGTATCCACCGGGGAGCTGTTTTTT.

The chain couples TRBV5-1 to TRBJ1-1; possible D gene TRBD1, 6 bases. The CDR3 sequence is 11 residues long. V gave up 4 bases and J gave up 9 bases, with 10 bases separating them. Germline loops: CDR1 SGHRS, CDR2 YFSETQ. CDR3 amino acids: CASSRGGKAFF. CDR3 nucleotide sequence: TGCGCCAGCAGCAGGGGGGGAAAAGCTTTCTTT.

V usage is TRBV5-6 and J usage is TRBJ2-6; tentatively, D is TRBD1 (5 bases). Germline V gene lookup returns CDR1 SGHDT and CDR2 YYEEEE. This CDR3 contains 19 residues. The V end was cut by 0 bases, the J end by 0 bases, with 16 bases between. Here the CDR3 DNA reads TGTGCCAGCAGCTTGGGACTCGGACAAGGCCACTCTGGGGCCAACGTCCTGACTTTC. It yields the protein CASSLGLGQGHSGANVLTF.

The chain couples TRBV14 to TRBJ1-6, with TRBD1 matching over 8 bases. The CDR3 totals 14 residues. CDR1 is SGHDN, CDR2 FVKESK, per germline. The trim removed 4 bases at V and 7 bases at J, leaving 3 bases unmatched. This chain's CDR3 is CASSLRTGNSPLHF. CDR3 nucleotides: TGTGCCAGCAGCCTACGGACAGGGAATTCACCCCTCCACTTT. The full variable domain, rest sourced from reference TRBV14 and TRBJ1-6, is EAGVTQFPSHSVIEKGQTVTLRCDPISGHDNLYWYRRVMGKEIKFLLHFVKESKQDESGMPNNRFLAERTGGTYSTLKVQPAELEDSGVYFCASSLRTGNSPLHFGNGTRLTVT.

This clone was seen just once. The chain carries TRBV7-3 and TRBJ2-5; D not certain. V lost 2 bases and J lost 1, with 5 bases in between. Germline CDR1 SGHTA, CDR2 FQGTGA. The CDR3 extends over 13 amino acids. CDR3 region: CASSLQPQETQYF. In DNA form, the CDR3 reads TGTGCCAGCAGCTTACAACCCCAAGAGACCCAGTACTTC.

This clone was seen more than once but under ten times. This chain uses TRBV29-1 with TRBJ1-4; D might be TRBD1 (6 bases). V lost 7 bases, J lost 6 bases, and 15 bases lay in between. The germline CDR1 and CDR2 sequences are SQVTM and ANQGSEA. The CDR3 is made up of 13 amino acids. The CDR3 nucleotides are TGCAGCGCTCGGACAGCCCCCCATGAAAAACTGTTTTTT. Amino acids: CSARTAPHEKLFF.